Below are 10 T cell receptor beta chains sequenced from a single sample in a study of T cells in Graves' hyperthyroidism and ophthalmopathy (dated by TCRdb to between 2018 and 2020). Library creation used multiplex PCR. The listed sequencing device is Illumina HiSeq 2000. The TCR beta CDR3 regions were amplified from RNA transcripts. The first round of RT-PCR for the TCR CDR3 was performed with the HTBI primer set and the Qiagen OneStep RT-PCR kit. Using fastp trimming at Q25 and MiXCR clonotype assembly, TCRdb reanalyzed the public sequencing data and kept in-frame beta chains. Identical CDR3 proteins give one entry, which carries the most common genes and DNA. The sample data list some 320,000 distinct CDR3 sequences, and roughly an eighth of these were observed just once. The ten largest account for 34% of the sample. The sequenced sample consisted of blood. All receptors derive from a woman aged 40-49 years with Graves' ophthalmopathy.

This clonotype showed up many times. The chain recombines TRBV28 with TRBJ2-7; 9 bases map to TRBD1. The CDR3 sequence is 17 residues long. Germline V gene lookup returns CDR1 MDHEN and CDR2 SYDVKM. Unmatched junction bases numbered 10, after V lost 2 bases and J lost 2 bases. The CDR3 DNA reads as TGTGCCAGCAGTTTAAACGGACAGGGGCCGGTCCCCTACGAGCAGTACTTC. This gives the protein CASSLNGQGPVPYEQYF. Filled out from reference TRBV28 and TRBJ2-7, the complete variable domain reads DVKVTQSSRYLVKRTGEKVFLECVQDMDHENMFWYRQDPGLGLRLIYFSYDVKMKEKGDIPEGYSVSREKKERFSLILESASTNQTSMYLCASSLNGQGPVPYEQYFGPGTRLTVT.

This clonotype showed up many times. CDR3 coding DNA: TGTGCCACCAGTGATGGGTACAGGGAAATCTACAATGAGCAGTTCTTC. Translated, it gives CATSDGYREIYNEQFF. The chain carries TRBV24-1 and TRBJ2-1, with a possible D match to TRBD1 (6 bases). This CDR3 has 16 amino acids. Trimming cost V 3 bases and J 3 bases, with 14 bases left between them. Germline V gives CDR1 KGHDR, CDR2 SFDVKD.

This clonotype appeared many times. The chain is built from TRBV4-2 and TRBJ2-5, with D perhaps TRBD2 (6 bases). V was pared by 1 base and J by 5 bases, with 11 bases between. The CDR3 runs to 14 residues. Germline values: CDR1 LGHNA, CDR2 YNFKEQ. As DNA, the CDR3 is TGTGCCAGCAGCCAAGGAGGTGGGAGGGAGACCCAGTACTTC. Its protein product is CASSQGGGRETQYF.

Only a few counts were recorded for this clonotype. The chain has TRBV20-1 and TRBJ2-7, with 7 bases identical to TRBD2. The V gene end was trimmed by 2 bases and the J gene end by 3 bases; junction bases not matched to a gene: 10. CDR1 DFQATT and CDR2 SNEGSKA come from the germline V gene (reference sequence). CDR3 length: 15 amino acids. The CDR3 DNA sequence: TGCAGTGCTAGACCCTTGGGAGGGGTCGTCTACGAGCAGTACTTC. Encoded protein: CSARPLGGVVYEQYF.

This clonotype was recorded at least ten times. This chain joins TRBV7-2 and TRBJ1-2, with 7 bases identical to TRBD1. The CDR3 has 15 amino acids. The V gene end was trimmed by 0 bases and the J gene end by 3 bases; junction bases not matched to a gene: 4. Germline V CDR1 and CDR2: SGHTA, FQGNSA. This CDR3 reads CASSLAQGTHYGYTF. CDR3 DNA: TGTGCCAGCAGCTTAGCACAGGGGACACACTATGGCTACACCTTC.

This clonotype was found many times. This sequence joins TRBV7-2 and TRBJ2-5, with TRBD2 identical over 10 bases. Germline trimming cut 0 bases from V and 1 base from J; bases unmatched to any gene: 5. CDR1 is SGHTA and CDR2 is FQGNSA in the germline V gene. CDR3 length: 17 residues. CDR3 amino acids: CASSLALAGAFQETQYF. The DNA of the CDR3 is TGTGCCAGCAGCTTAGCCCTAGCGGGGGCCTTCCAAGAGACCCAGTACTTC.

This clonotype was observed many times. The V and J genes are TRBV24-1 and TRBJ2-3; 9 nucleotides align to TRBD2. This CDR3 is built from 18 residues. After removal of 3 bases from V and 4 bases from J, the junction contained 13 bases not matched to a gene. Germline loops: CDR1 KGHDR, CDR2 SFDVKD. CDR3 in DNA: TGTGCCACCAGTGATCAGAAAGGGACTAGCTGGAGGGCAGATACGCAGTATTTT. Protein sequence: CATSDQKGTSWRADTQYF.

This clonotype has at least ten counts. The V call is TRBV7-2, the J call TRBJ1-2, with D hard to call. Germline assignment: CDR1 SGHTA and CDR2 FQGNSA. The CDR3 covers 12 residues. V dropped 1 base and J dropped 4 bases, with 4 bases sitting between them. The chain's CDR3 is CASSLVGYGYTF. The CDR3 nucleotides are TGTGCCAGCAGCTTAGTGGGCTATGGCTACACCTTC.

This clonotype was picked up many times. The chain combines TRBV5-1 with TRBJ2-3, with TRBD1 identical over 8 bases. The CDR3 has 17 amino acids. In germline, CDR1 is SGHRS, CDR2 YFSETQ. The trim removed 0 bases at V and 6 bases at J, leaving 12 bases unmatched. CDR3 coding DNA: TGCGCCAGCAGCTTGGGCCACGCGGACAGGGTCAGTGATACGCAGTATTTT. Translation: CASSLGHADRVSDTQYF.

This clonotype appeared many times. The rearrangement joins TRBV28 to TRBJ2-1; D remains unclear. The germline V and J ends were trimmed by 3 bases and 3 bases, with 18 bases remaining between them. In germline, CDR1 is MDHEN, CDR2 SYDVKM. The CDR3 loop spans 17 amino acids. CDR3 residues: CASSFDRAKPSYNEQFF. The CDR3 nucleotides read TGTGCCAGCAGTTTTGACCGGGCAAAACCTAGCTACAATGAGCAGTTCTTC.